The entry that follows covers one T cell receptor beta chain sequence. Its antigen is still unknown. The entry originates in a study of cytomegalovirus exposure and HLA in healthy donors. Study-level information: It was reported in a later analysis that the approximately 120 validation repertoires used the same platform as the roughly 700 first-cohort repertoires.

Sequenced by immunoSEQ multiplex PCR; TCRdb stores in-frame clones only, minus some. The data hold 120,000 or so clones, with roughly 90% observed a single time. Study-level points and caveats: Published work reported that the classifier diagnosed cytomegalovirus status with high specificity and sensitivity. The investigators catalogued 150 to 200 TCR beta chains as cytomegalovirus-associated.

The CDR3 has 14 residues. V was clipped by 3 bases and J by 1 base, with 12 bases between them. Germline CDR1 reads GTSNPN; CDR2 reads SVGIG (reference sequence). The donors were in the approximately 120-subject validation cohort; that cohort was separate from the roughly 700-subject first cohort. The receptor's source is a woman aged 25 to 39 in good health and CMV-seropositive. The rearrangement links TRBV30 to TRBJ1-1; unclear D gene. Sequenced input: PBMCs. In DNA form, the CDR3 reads TGTGCCTGGAGCCGCGGAGCGCGGAACACTGAAGCTTTCTTT. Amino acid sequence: CAWSRGARNTEAFF. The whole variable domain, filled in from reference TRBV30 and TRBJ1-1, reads SQTIHQWPATLVQPVGSPLSLECTVEGTSNPNLYWYRQAAGRGLQLLFYSVGIGQISSEVPQNLSASRPQDRQFILSSKKLLLSDSGFYLCAWSRGARNTEAFFGQGTRLTVV.